This T cell receptor beta chain was sequenced in a study of T cells in Graves' hyperthyroidism and ophthalmopathy (dated by TCRdb to between 2018 and 2021). Regarding the complete study: Peripheral blood was sampled at the time of initial diagnosis, prior to any treatment. The roughly 99 discovery patients were divided at random into training and test sets in a 7:3 ratio. In addition, the study compared T-cell repertoires in thyroid tissue and in blood from roughly 6 Graves' hyperthyroidism patients. According to the paper, TCR Vbeta CDR3 sequencing was carried out on some 140 peripheral blood samples, which came from under 50 ophthalmopathy, some 73 hyperthyroidism and approximately 17 progressor patients. To identify TCR V-J signatures that set the groups apart, the researchers used a discovery cohort of 90 to 100 patients, made up of 40 to 45 with Graves' ophthalmopathy and about 60 with stable Graves' hyperthyroidism. An independent validation cohort of around 19 hyperthyroidism patients and 17 patients who later progressed to ophthalmopathy tested prospective prediction of ophthalmopathy. Following sampling, methimazole starting at 30 mg daily was given to hyperthyroidism patients, and high-dose intravenous methylprednisolone was given to ophthalmopathy patients.

What the study reported, not specific to this receptor: Most expanded thyroid clonotypes (frequency above 0.001) were also detected in blood, a finding suggesting that blood repertoires may reflect thyroid immune responses. In validation, progression to ophthalmopathy was predicted by the model with roughly 71% sensitivity and roughly 72% specificity, a median of approximately 6.5 months before onset. A model built on a 13 V-J signature distinguished ophthalmopathy from stable hyperthyroidism, reaching about 88% sensitivity and about 81% specificity in cross-validation and 80%/75% in testing. Sample size was not statistically predetermined, and investigators were not blinded to group allocation.

Trimming at the junction amounts to 5 bases on V and 4 bases on J, and the germline ends lie 17 bases apart. CDR1 and CDR2 are drawn from the germline V gene: SQVTM, ANQGSEA. Its CDR3 holds 15 amino acids, cysteine through phenylalanine. This entry keeps only the CDR3 DNA: 45 bases, framed from base 1. TCR beta CDR3 regions were amplified from RNA transcripts. A first-round RT-PCR of the TCR CDR3 used the HTBI primer set with the Qiagen OneStep RT-PCR kit. Libraries were constructed in a second round of multiplex PCR, after which size selection and purification were performed. The libraries were sequenced on an Illumina HiSeq2000 using paired-end 100 bp reads. On the study's bioinformatics: Raw data were processed with SOAPnuke, discarding reads with adapters, uncalled bases, mean Phred below 15, or no exact constant-primer or identifier match. High-quality paired reads were merged with COPE v1.2.5, and unique nucleotide sequences were defined as clonotypes. MiTCR v1.1 was used to align the clonotypes against IMGT TRBV, TRBD and TRBJ reference segments. Only V-J combinations with frequency above 0.0001, covering 99% to 99.2% of repertoires, were analysed. The TCS score was defined as F50 (clonal expansion) divided by E x V (chaos), with BLOSUM62-based TCRdist calculated between CDR3 peptides within each V-J. Welch's t-statistics and random forest reduced fewer than 600 V-J features to some 14, which were used in a naive Bayes classifier (R e1071). The public reads were quality trimmed at Q25 with fastp and then assembled into clones with MiXCR by TCRdb, keeping productive beta chains. Merged by CDR3 protein, the rows form single entries marked with the most common genes and DNA. TCRdb, rather than the study authors, made the V and J calls. A total of 250,000 to 300,000 distinct CDR3 sequences appear in this sample, about 13% of them only once. 7.9% of the sample belongs to the ten largest clones.

A patient counted as having stable Graves' hyperthyroidism if no progression to ophthalmopathy occurred over 18 months of follow-up. Hyperthyroidism patients were newly diagnosed, with disease duration under 2 months, and aged 18 to 65 years. The study excluded patients with uncontrolled infections, other autoimmune diseases, pregnancy or lactation. Diagnoses relied on clinical symptoms, serum thyroxine and TRAb, thyroid ultrasound and orbital computed tomography. PBMCs were separated from approximately 9.9 ml of fresh peripheral blood using Ficoll-Paque density gradient centrifugation. Total RNA was extracted using Trizol reagent, and RNA quality was assessed on an Agilent 2100 Bioanalyzer. There are a few counts of this clonotype. It has no known antigen specificity. The record has no base qualities; no much larger clone is one base away.

The sequenced sample was blood. The chain employs TRBV29-1 and TRBJ2-2; TRBD1 could be the D gene, as 6 bases match. The sequence was collected from a woman between 40 and 55 years old with Graves' hyperthyroidism. The sequenced DNA: TGCAGCGTTAGGGGTTCTGGGGGCGGCACCGGGGAGCTGTTTTTT. This is translated as CSVRGSGGGTGELFF.